This entry features one T cell receptor beta chain sequence. The sample belongs to a study of high-grade serous ovarian cancer treatment subgroups. Tumor tissue was taken before any definitive surgery or chemotherapy was given. The repertoire was sequenced with immunoSEQ multiplex PCR; TCRdb's copy has only in-frame clones and lacks some. The repertoire holds about 10,000 clones, with roughly 70% as singletons. The clonotype was recovered from a human donor with high-grade serous ovarian cancer. The specimen sequenced was tumor tissue.

The CDR3 sequence: CASSKEGDSGPNYEQYF. CDR3 in DNA: TGTGCCAGCAGCAAGGAGGGGGACTCCGGACCAAACTACGAGCAGTACTTC. V gene TRBV21-1 combines with J gene TRBJ2-7. TRBV21-1 constitutes a pseudogene. The CDR3 consists of 17 residues.